The rows below give T cell receptor beta chains drawn from one sample of a study of shared clonotypes between healthy human individuals. Using immunoSEQ multiplex PCR, the repertoire was profiled, and TCRdb retains in-frame clones only, with some absent. In the table there are about 2 million clones, approximately 95% of which are singletons. The sequenced sample consisted of naive CD4+ T cells sorted from blood. The receptors shown here come from a man aged 18-30 years in good health. Each CDR3 is given with its conserved first and last residue. The D gene is left open where the match is weak. Not all rows give a size; the values are once, few, many and, for expanded clones, a class.

DNA,CDR3,J,V,size,D,length
TGTGCCAGCAGCCGTGTGGGTCCCACTGAAGCTTTCTTT,CASSRVGPTEAFF,TRBJ1-1,TRBV6-5,once,-,13
TGTGCCAGCAGTTCCGGGTCCGTTAGACAAGAGACCCAGTACTTC,CASSSGSVRQETQYF,TRBJ2-5,TRBV6-5,-,-,15
TGTGCCAGCAGCCCGGGAGGAACCTATGGCTACACCTTC,CASSPGGTYGYTF,TRBJ1-2,TRBV7-2,once,-,13
TGTGCCAGCAGCTTAGGATGGAACAGGGATCCCTCCTACGAGCAGTACTTC,CASSLGWNRDPSYEQYF,TRBJ2-7,TRBV11-2,-,-,17
TGTGCCAGCTCCCCAGGACGGGTAGGCCATCAGCCCCAGCATTTT,CASSPGRVGHQPQHF,TRBJ1-5,TRBV18,-,-,15
TGTGCCAGCAGCTCCGGGACTAGCGGGATGCTCTCCTACGAGCAGTACTTC,CASSSGTSGMLSYEQYF,TRBJ2-7,TRBV7-9,-,TRBD2,17
TGTGCCAGCAGACCAGCGGGACAGAGCTCCTACGAGCAGTACTTC,CASRPAGQSSYEQYF,TRBJ2-7,TRBV11-2,-,-,15
TGTGCCAGCAGCTTCAGGGGGATGCATCAGCCCCAGCATTTT,CASSFRGMHQPQHF,TRBJ1-5,TRBV27,-,TRBD1,14
TGTGCCAGCTCCGAGTCGCGGAACACTGAAGCTTTCTTT,CASSESRNTEAFF,TRBJ1-1,TRBV18,-,-,13
TGTGCCAGCAGCCCAGTCGGTAGCGGGGGGGGATCCTACAATGAGCAGTTCTTC,CASSPVGSGGGSYNEQFF,TRBJ2-1,TRBV11-2,-,TRBD2,18
TGCGCTTCCCGGGGACAGACCCAGTACTTC,CASRGQTQYF,TRBJ2-5,TRBV5-1,-,-,10
TGTGCCAGCAGTGTAGCCCAGGGAAGGGAGACCCAGTACTTC,CASSVAQGRETQYF,TRBJ2-5,TRBV25-1,many,-,14
TGTGCCAGCAGCTTAGTTGGGGTAGTTGGCAATGAGCAGTTCTTC,CASSLVGVVGNEQFF,TRBJ2-1,TRBV7-9,-,-,15
TGTGCCAGCAGCCCCGGACAGGGATTGGATAGCAATCAGCCCCAGCATTTT,CASSPGQGLDSNQPQHF,TRBJ1-5,TRBV9,once,TRBD1,17
TGTGCCTGGAGTGTACCTGGGACACCCTATGGCTACACCTTC,CAWSVPGTPYGYTF,TRBJ1-2,TRBV30,-,-,14
TGTGCCAGCAGCTTACTTGGGAACACCGGGGAGCTGTTTTTT,CASSLLGNTGELFF,TRBJ2-2,TRBV11-2,-,-,14
TGTGCCAGCAGCTTCTACAATGAGCAGTTCTTC,CASSFYNEQFF,TRBJ2-1,TRBV7-9,once,-,11
TGTGCCAGCAGTGAAGCGGGTCGACAGATTTCCTACGAGCAGTACTTC,CASSEAGRQISYEQYF,TRBJ2-7,TRBV6-1,-,-,16
TGTGCCAGCAGCCCTCAGGGGGAGACCCAGTACTTC,CASSPQGETQYF,TRBJ2-5,TRBV7-9,-,-,12
TGTGCCACCAGCAGAGATCCGAGCACAGATACGCAGTATTTT,CATSRDPSTDTQYF,TRBJ2-3,TRBV15,-,-,14
TGTGCCAGCTCCGGCGGGACCGGAAATCAGCCCCAGCATTTT,CASSGGTGNQPQHF,TRBJ1-5,TRBV28,-,-,14
TGTGCCAGTTCAGGGGTCTATGGCTACACCTTC,CASSGVYGYTF,TRBJ1-2,TRBV2,-,-,11
TGTGCCAGCAGTTTACCTAGCGGAGGGGAGGGGGCTTTCTTT,CASSLPSGGEGAFF,TRBJ1-1,TRBV28,-,-,14
TGCAGCGTTGGCAAACCCGGGACAGGGGGCAACTTGCAGTTCTTC,CSVGKPGTGGNLQFF,TRBJ2-1,TRBV29-1,-,TRBD1,15
TGTGCCAGTAGGGATGGCCGGGGGGATCAGCCCCAGCATTTT,CASRDGRGDQPQHF,TRBJ1-5,TRBV19,-,-,14
TGTGCCAGCAGCGGTAGCGGGCTAAGGGATACGCAGTATTTT,CASSGSGLRDTQYF,TRBJ2-3,TRBV7-3,-,TRBD2,14
TGTGCCAGCAGCTCCCTCGGTAATACGCAGTATTTT,CASSSLGNTQYF,TRBJ2-3,TRBV5-8,-,-,12
TGTGCCAGCAGCTTGGGGCAGCGCACAGATACGCAGTATTTT,CASSLGQRTDTQYF,TRBJ2-3,TRBV5-6,-,-,14
TGTGCCAGCAGTCGGGGGGTAGGTGGAAACACCATATATTTT,CASSRGVGGNTIYF,TRBJ1-3,TRBV6-6,-,-,14
TGTGCCAGCTCACCACCGTCCGGCGGGATAAGGAACACTGAAGCTTTCTTT,CASSPPSGGIRNTEAFF,TRBJ1-1,TRBV18,-,-,17
TGCAGCGCCGGAGGTGGGCAGGGGGGGGACGAGCAGTACTTC,CSAGGGQGGDEQYF,TRBJ2-7,TRBV29-1,-,-,14
TGTGCCAGCAGCCTCACTCGTCCTCGGACAGGGGGCAAGGAGTACTTC,CASSLTRPRTGGKEYF,TRBJ2-7,TRBV14,-,TRBD1,16
TGTGCCAGCAGTGAATCCCTGACAGTAAATTCACCCCTCCACTTT,CASSESLTVNSPLHF,TRBJ1-6,TRBV25-1,many,-,15
TGTGCCACCAGCAGGGGTTCGGGACCCCCCGAAAACACCATATATTTT,CATSRGSGPPENTIYF,TRBJ1-3,TRBV15,-,-,16
TGTGCCTGGAGGGGGGACAGGGCCTACGAGCAGTACTTC,CAWRGDRAYEQYF,TRBJ2-7,TRBV30,-,TRBD1,13
TGTGCCAGCAGCTCGCAGGGGAGGGGTAGTTCACCCCTCCACTTT,CASSSQGRGSSPLHF,TRBJ1-6,TRBV7-2,-,-,15
TGTGCCAGCAGTTACTCGATGGACAGGGGCTACGAGCAGTACTTC,CASSYSMDRGYEQYF,TRBJ2-7,TRBV6-5,-,TRBD1,15
TGTGCCAGCAGACCCCGGACAGGCGGGGGCACAGATACGCAGTATTTT,CASRPRTGGGTDTQYF,TRBJ2-3,TRBV28,-,-,16
TGTGCCAGCAGGGCCCTGACACTTCTAGGGGGCTACACCTTC,CASRALTLLGGYTF,TRBJ1-2,TRBV6-1,-,-,14
TGTGCCAGCAGTCCCACCGGACACAGAAATTCACCCCTCCACTTT,CASSPTGHRNSPLHF,TRBJ1-6,TRBV27,-,-,15
TGTGCCAGCAGCTTAGCTGGCAGCACCTACGAGCAGTACTTC,CASSLAGSTYEQYF,TRBJ2-7,TRBV7-2,-,-,14
TGTGCCAGCTCACCGGTATTGGGGGGTATACAAGGGGAAGCTTTCTTT,CASSPVLGGIQGEAFF,TRBJ1-1,TRBV18,-,-,16
TGTGCCAGCAGCTCCGGGGGACAGGGGTTCTATGGCTACACCTTC,CASSSGGQGFYGYTF,TRBJ1-2,TRBV7-9,-,TRBD1,15
TGTGCCAGCAGTAGGGACAGCCCAACCTACGAGCAGTACTTC,CASSRDSPTYEQYF,TRBJ2-7,TRBV27,-,TRBD1,14